This entry lists 24 T cell receptor beta chains sequenced from one sample in a study of CD8 T cells in ankylosing spondylitis (TCRdb year 2017). Receptors were amplified or captured by 5' RACE. Sequenced using an Illumina HiSeq 2500. TCRdb redid the processing of the public reads, applying fastp at Q25 and MiXCR, and retained in-frame beta chains. CDR3 protein duplicates are merged, each entry listing the most common genes and DNA. This sample holds 250,000 or so distinct CDR3 sequences; approximately 24% were observed only once. Clones ranked in the top ten supply approximately 0.61% of the sample. The sequenced sample was blood, either unsorted or a sorted T cell fraction (not recorded which). The receptors shown here come from a male donor with ankylosing spondylitis or in good health (not recorded which).

This clonotype was found many times. V usage is TRBV20-1 and J usage is TRBJ2-1; 10 nucleotides match TRBD2. Germline V gives CDR1 DFQATT, CDR2 SNEGSKA (reference sequence). With 5 bases clipped from V and 7 bases from J, the junction kept 8 bases outside the gene matches. The CDR3 runs 14 residues. The CDR3 sequence: CSAAAAGGQNEQFF. The CDR3 nucleotides read TGCAGTGCTGCGGCAGCGGGGGGGCAAAATGAGCAGTTCTTC.

The V gene is TRBV29-1, the J gene TRBJ1-1, with D unclear. Trimming stripped 2 bases from V and 4 bases from J, with 2 bases between. The CDR3 runs 10 residues. Germline V gene lookup returns CDR1 SQVTM and CDR2 ANQGSEA. The chain's CDR3 is CSVESTEAFF. CDR3 coding DNA: TGCAGCGTTGAAAGCACTGAAGCTTTCTTT.

This clonotype was observed many times. V gene TRBV12-3 or TRBV12-4 combines with J gene TRBJ2-4, with D hard to call. The CDR3 has 16 residues. V was shortened by 0 bases and J by 1 base, with 10 bases between the two germline ends. CDR3 region: CASSLAGNWAKNIQYF. Here the CDR3 DNA reads TGTGCCAGCAGTTTAGCGGGGAACTGGGCCAAAAACATTCAGTACTTC.

This clonotype was counted a few times. This chain joins TRBV13 and TRBJ2-1; TRBD2 aligns across 16 bases. With V trimmed by 4 bases and J by 8 bases, 8 bases remained unmatched. Looked up from germline, CDR1 is PRHDT and CDR2 is FYEKMQ (reference sequence). CDR3 length equals 17 residues. The DNA of the CDR3 is TGTGCCAGCAGCTACGGGACTAGCGGGGGGGCCGTGGATGAGCAGTTCTTC. Translation gives CASSYGTSGGAVDEQFF.

This clonotype was seen repeatedly, ten times or more. This chain links TRBV10-3 with TRBJ2-3; 7 nucleotides match TRBD1. CDR1 and CDR2 from the germline V gene are ENHRY and SYGVKD. CDR3 size: 14 residues. The CDR3 spells CATRDSHSTDTQYF. The CDR3 nucleotides read TGTGCTACACGGGACAGCCATAGCACAGATACGCAGTATTTT.

The chain employs TRBV6-2 or TRBV6-3 and TRBJ2-7; 9 positions agree with TRBD1. Germline V gene sequence: CDR1 MNHEY, CDR2 SVGEGT. The V segment lost 6 bases and the J segment 7 bases; nucleotides outside the gene matches: 13. The CDR3 totals 15 residues. The CDR3 sequence: CASSRPGTGTAEQYF. In DNA form, the CDR3 reads TGTGCCAGCAGCCGCCCTGGGACAGGGACAGCGGAGCAGTACTTC.

This clonotype was seen only a few times. The chain recombines TRBV20-1 with TRBJ2-5; tentative D call: TRBD1 (6 bases). This CDR3 contains 14 residues. The germline CDR1 and CDR2 sequences are DFQATT and SNEGSKA (reference sequence). Trimming shortened V by 1 base and J by 9 bases, and 18 bases separated the two germline ends. In DNA, the CDR3 is TGCAGTGCTAGAGGACAGGCCGCAGGGCGGGCCCAGTACTTC. It codes for CSARGQAAGRAQYF.

CDR3: CASRSGGGQPQHF. The CDR3 DNA reads as TGTGCCAGCAGATCAGGGGGGGGTCAGCCCCAGCATTTT. The chain carries TRBV6-1 and TRBJ1-5; TRBD1 matches 7 bases. V trimming: 6 bases; J trimming: 6 bases; junction bases outside the gene matches: 5. Germline values: CDR1 MNHNS, CDR2 SASEGT. The CDR3 runs 13 residues.

This clonotype was counted between two and nine times. The chain recombines TRBV10-1 with TRBJ2-5; D is uncertain. The CDR3 is 14 amino acids. Germline CDR1 reads WNHNN; CDR2 reads SYGVQD (reference sequence). V shed 2 bases and J shed 0 bases, with 7 bases lying between them. The CDR3 DNA reads TGCGCCAGCAGTGAGCCCCGGTACCAAGAGACCCAGTACTTC. This codes for CASSEPRYQETQYF.

V is TRBV12-3 or TRBV12-4 and J is TRBJ2-1; D is perhaps TRBD1 or TRBD2 (5 bases each). Trimming removed 4 bases from V and 15 bases from J, with 13 bases in between. This CDR3 region has 11 residues. CDR3 region: CASSSGTETFF. CDR3 nucleotides: TGTGCCAGCAGTTCCGGGACCGAGACGTTCTTC.

The chain employs TRBV29-1 and TRBJ2-5; D ambiguous. CDR3 length: 13 residues. Germline assignment: CDR1 SQVTM and CDR2 ANQGSEA. The V end was cut by 6 bases, the J end by 0 bases, with 11 bases between. The DNA of the CDR3 is TGCAGCGTCGTTGGTCCTTACCAAGAGACCCAGTACTTC. The encoded protein is CSVVGPYQETQYF.

In its sample, this clonotype was seen many times. This sequence joins TRBV20-1 and TRBJ2-5, with 9 positions matching TRBD1. The CDR3 runs to 14 residues. V was clipped by 6 bases and J by 5 bases; unmatched bases: 10. Germline V CDR1 and CDR2: DFQATT, SNEGSKA (reference sequence). The CDR3 region has the DNA TGCAGTGCCCTAGACAGGGGGGTTTGGGAGACCCAGTACTTC. Translated: CSALDRGVWETQYF.

This clonotype was picked up a small number of times. The rearrangement joins TRBV29-1 to TRBJ1-3; D remains ambiguous. This CDR3 spans 12 amino acids. Per the germline V gene, CDR1 is SQVTM and CDR2 is ANQGSEA. V was shortened by 5 bases and J by 5 bases, with 10 bases between the two germline ends. The CDR3 is CSVLMGRNTIYF. DNA of the CDR3: TGCAGCGTTCTAATGGGTCGAAACACCATATATTTT.

This clonotype has at least ten counts. V is TRBV20-1 and J is TRBJ2-4; 12 bases align to TRBD2. Trimming at V came to 2 bases and at J to 6 bases, leaving 11 bases not matched to a gene. The CDR3 contains 17 residues. CDR1 is DFQATT and CDR2 is SNEGSKA in the germline V gene (reference sequence). CDR3 in amino acids: CSARSRTSGASGNIQYF. In nucleotides, the CDR3 is TGCAGTGCTAGATCGCGGACTAGCGGGGCCTCCGGAAACATTCAGTACTTC.

This clonotype showed up many times. The chain is built from TRBV12-3 or TRBV12-4 and TRBJ2-7; D may be TRBD2 (5 bases). The CDR3 consists of 13 residues. Trimming stripped 10 bases from V and 3 bases from J, with 16 bases between. The CDR3 DNA reads as TGTGCCACCCTTTCAGAGGGTGACTACGAGCAGTACTTC. Translated, it gives CATLSEGDYEQYF.

This chain links TRBV5-1 with TRBJ2-5, with 7 bases aligning to TRBD2. The V segment lost 7 bases and the J segment 6 bases; nucleotides outside the gene matches: 15. There are 15 residues in the CDR3. Germline CDR1 reads SGHRS; CDR2 reads YFSETQ. CDR3 sequence: CASGPGLGLLQTQYF. The DNA of the CDR3 is TGCGCCAGCGGCCCCGGACTAGGATTGCTTCAGACCCAGTACTTC. Full variable domain (remainder filled in from reference TRBV5-1 and TRBJ2-5): KAGVTQTPRYLIKTRGQQVTLSCSPISGHRSVSWYQQTPGQGLQFLFEYFSETQRNKGNFPGRFSGRQFSNSRSEMNVSTLELGDSALYLCASGPGLGLLQTQYFGPGTRLLVL.

The chain has TRBV7-6 and TRBJ2-1, with TRBD2 matching over 15 bases. V lost 4 bases, J lost 1 base, and 11 bases stayed unmatched. The CDR3 is made up of 20 amino acids. In germline, CDR1 is SGHVS, CDR2 FNYEAQ. DNA of the CDR3: TGTGCCAGCAGCTATACGCCGGGGACTAGCGGGGGGTTGTCCTACAATGAGCAGTTCTTC. Translation: CASSYTPGTSGGLSYNEQFF.

A few counts support this clonotype. This chain joins TRBV20-1 and TRBJ2-1; 8 bases line up with TRBD1. This CDR3 spans 12 amino acids. In germline, CDR1 is DFQATT, CDR2 SNEGSKA (reference sequence). V shed 6 bases and J 9 bases; nucleotides not matched to a gene: 7. CDR3 bases: TGCAGTGCCCAGTACAGGGGGGTTGAGCAGTTCTTC. Translation gives CSAQYRGVEQFF.

This chain uses TRBV9 with TRBJ2-5; 7 nucleotides align to TRBD2. CDR1 is SGDLS, CDR2 YYNGEE, per germline. Trimming took 0 bases from V and 9 from J; bases not matched to a gene: 14. This CDR3 has 16 residues. This CDR3 is CASSVGATSSSEAQYF. CDR3 in DNA: TGTGCCAGCAGCGTAGGGGCGACTAGCAGTTCTGAGGCCCAGTACTTC.

The V and J genes are TRBV4-2 and TRBJ2-1; 10 bases are a match to TRBD2. The length of the CDR3 is 18 residues. With 1 base clipped from V and 8 bases from J, the junction kept 14 bases outside the gene matches. CDR1 is LGHNA, CDR2 YNFKEQ, per germline. The CDR3 sequence: CASSQAQTAGGPRDEQFF. DNA of the CDR3: TGTGCCAGCAGCCAAGCGCAGACAGCGGGGGGGCCACGGGATGAGCAGTTCTTC.

This clonotype has only a few counts. The chain is built from TRBV20-1 and TRBJ2-1; TRBD2 matches 8 bases. With 2 bases clipped from V and 0 bases from J, the junction kept 12 bases outside the gene matches. The CDR3 loop spans 18 amino acids. CDR1 and CDR2 from the germline V gene are DFQATT and SNEGSKA (reference sequence). In nucleotides, the CDR3 is TGCAGTGCTAGAAAGCGGACTAGCCACACGAGCTCCTACAATGAGCAGTTCTTC. This encodes CSARKRTSHTSSYNEQFF.

This sequence joins TRBV5-5 and TRBJ2-2, with D unclear. The CDR3 consists of 13 residues. Per the germline V gene, CDR1 is SGHKS and CDR2 is YYEKEE (reference sequence). V shed 4 bases and J shed 4 bases, with 8 bases lying between them. The CDR3 DNA sequence: TGTGCCAGCAGCCTTCAGAGCACCGGGGAGCTGTTTTTT. Translation gives CASSLQSTGELFF.

This clonotype was seen at least ten times. The chain uses TRBV29-1 and TRBJ2-3; no clear D. Germline lookup yields CDR1 SQVTM and CDR2 ANQGSEA. V shed 6 bases and J shed 6 bases, with 13 bases lying between them. The CDR3 has 12 residues. The CDR3 bases are TGCAGCGTCGCCCATGTCCGGGATACGCAGTATTTT. Translation: CSVAHVRDTQYF.

A few counts support this clonotype. The chain uses TRBV10-3 and TRBJ2-6; D uncertain. The CDR3 is 16 amino acids. Trimming took 4 bases from V and 4 from J, leaving 14 bases between them. CDR1 and CDR2 (germline): ENHRY, SYGVKD. The CDR3, as DNA: TGTGCCATCAGTGGTAACATGCTGAGCGGGGCCAACGTCCTGACTTTC. Translating gives CAISGNMLSGANVLTF.